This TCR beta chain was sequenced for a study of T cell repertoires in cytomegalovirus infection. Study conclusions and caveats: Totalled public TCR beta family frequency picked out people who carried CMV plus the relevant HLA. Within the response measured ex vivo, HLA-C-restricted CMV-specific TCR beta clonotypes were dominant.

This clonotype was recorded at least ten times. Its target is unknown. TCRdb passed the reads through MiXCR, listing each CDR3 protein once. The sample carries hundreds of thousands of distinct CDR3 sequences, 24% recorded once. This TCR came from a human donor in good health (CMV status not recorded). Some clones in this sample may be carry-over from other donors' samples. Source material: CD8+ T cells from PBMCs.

The CDR3 DNA reads TGTGCCAGCGCGGGACATCTCTACACCTTC. Translated: CASAGHLYTF. The chain carries TRBV7-2 and TRBJ1-2; TRBD1 might be the D (6 bases). The CDR3 spans 10 residues. Germline values: CDR1 SGHTA, CDR2 FQGNSA. V shed 8 bases and J shed 10 bases, with 11 bases lying between them.